This note documents a single T cell receptor (beta chain) sequence. In its sample, this clonotype comes out as large (0.1 to 1%). No much larger clone is present one base from it, and per-base qualities are unavailable. The data were taken from a study of Japanese encephalitis immunity and Zika vaccine responses (dated by TCRdb to 2020 to 2022). Concerning the study at large: Included participants received three 5.0 ug doses of alum-adjuvanted ZPIV at weeks 0, 4 and 28. Roughly twelve participants were given two doses of JEV vaccine (IXIARO) 28 days apart, two to three months before the first ZPIV dose. Some eleven participants received one dose of YFV vaccine (YF-VAX) before ZPIV, and some 10 participants were flavivirus-naive. For TCR sequencing, five or six representative participants were chosen from each pre-vaccination group, with samples at week 0 (after pre-vaccination, before ZPIV) and week 52. TCR repertoires from a few flavivirus-naive individuals were also analyzed at weeks 2, 6 and 52 after the start of ZPIV vaccination. Stimulations used ZIKV structural-protein peptide pools split into flavivirus-conserved and non-conserved sets, or JEV or YFV peptides matching the pre-vaccination. The ZIKV peptides, 15-mers that overlapped by 11 residues, were chosen for containing NetMHCpan/NetMHCII-predicted epitopes with affinity below 50 nM. The study examined whether earlier vaccination against Japanese encephalitis virus (JEV) or yellow fever virus (YFV) influenced CD4 T cell responses to the Zika vaccine. Study-level results and caveats: Only a subset of trial participants with three doses and adequate samples was analyzed, not the entire vaccinated cohort. Compared with YFV-pre-vaccinated donors, JEV-pre-vaccinated donors had higher repertoire similarity across time-points and stimulations, indicating that more clonotypes were common to ZIKV and JEV stimulation. Samples grouped by participant and showed no similarity between individuals, suggesting that no public TCRs were detected. CD8 T cell responses of very low magnitude were detected against ZIKV peptide pools and were observed in only a few individuals. After ZPIV, repertoire richness of CD4 T cells responding to conserved ZIKV epitopes significantly decreased in JEV-pre-vaccinated donors. Because there were not enough samples, the peptide pools could not be deconvoluted, which meant the specific peptides behind the cross-reactive responses went unidentified.

PBMCs were labeled with CellTrace CFSE and were cultured for 6 to 7 days in RPMI containing roughly 8.6% human serum plus peptide pools at 1 ug/mL each. On a BD FACSAria, proliferating CD4 T cells were sorted without fixation as live CD56-CD19-CD16-CD3+CD4+ CFSE-low cells. The enrolled adults were healthy, and microneutralization screening showed them to be seronegative for ZIKV, JEV, YFV, DENV and WNV. The samples were taken from a phase 1, double-blinded, randomized, placebo-controlled trial testing an alum-adjuvanted Zika purified-inactivated virus (ZPIV) vaccine. Peripheral blood mononuclear cells were isolated using a standard procedure and then kept frozen in liquid nitrogen until they were used. The method behind the library was 5' RACE. Before sequencing, the TCRbeta libraries were pooled in amounts proportional to the number of cells sorted for each library. Total RNA was extracted from sorted cells with RNAzol RT, and cDNA was synthesized with an oligo(dT) primer and a template-switching oligo. Using Kapa HiFi, PCR amplified the TCRbeta V-CDR3-J region between a SMARTer oligo primer and a TCRbeta constant-region primer. A second PCR added Illumina adaptors and sample-specific index barcodes, with HighPrep bead cleanup and Bioanalyzer confirmation of a roughly 650 bp band. Libraries were sequenced on an Illumina MiSeq with 2x151 bp paired-end reads. Under the source paper's analysis protocol: An in-house Java program demultiplexed the reads, and MiXCR assigned TCRbeta annotations and counted clonotypes. Repertoire overlap was measured with Morisita-Horn indices from the R package vegan, along with UPGMA clustering and Circos plots of recurring clonotypes. Shannon diversity and richness were each normalized to the maximum value possible given the input cell numbers, so the resulting values fell between 0 and 1. CDR3beta sequences were aligned using MUSCLE, distances were calculated using SeqinR, and multidimensional scaling was plotted in R. Through fastp at Q25 and MiXCR, TCRdb rebuilt clones from the public reads, retaining in-frame beta chains. Each record represents a unique CDR3 protein, reported with the most common genes and DNA among its rows. These V and J calls rely on TCRdb rather than the paper's analysis. The sample table contains some 430 distinct CDR3 sequences; only one count was recorded for 6% to 8% of them. The ten most abundant clones make up about 26% of the sample.

Specimen: antigen-activated CD4+ T cells from blood, cultured, collected during a Zika inactivated vaccine study. This TCR was recovered from an adult man who received an inactivated Zika virus vaccine.

CDR3 sequence: CASSLDRVDGYTF. Read as DNA, the sequence is TGTGCCAGCAGCTTAGACAGGGTTGATGGCTACACCTTC. The chain is assembled from TRBV7-8 and TRBJ1-2; TRBD1 is a weak D gene call, 6 bases matching. V lost 1 base and J lost 6 bases; the stretch between them is 9 bases long. CDR1 and CDR2, per the germline V gene, are SGHVS and FQNEAQ. The CDR3 numbers 13 residues from cysteine through phenylalanine. The only DNA kept is the CDR3, 39 bases in frame from the first base. The CDR3 plus the reference TRBV7-8 and TRBJ1-2 genes for the other parts give the full variable domain: GAGVSQSPRYKVAKRGQDVALRCDPISGHVSLFWYQQALGQGPEFLTYFQNEAQLDKSGLPSDRFFAERPEGSVSTLKIQRTQQEDSAVYLCASSLDRVDGYTFGSGTRLTVV.